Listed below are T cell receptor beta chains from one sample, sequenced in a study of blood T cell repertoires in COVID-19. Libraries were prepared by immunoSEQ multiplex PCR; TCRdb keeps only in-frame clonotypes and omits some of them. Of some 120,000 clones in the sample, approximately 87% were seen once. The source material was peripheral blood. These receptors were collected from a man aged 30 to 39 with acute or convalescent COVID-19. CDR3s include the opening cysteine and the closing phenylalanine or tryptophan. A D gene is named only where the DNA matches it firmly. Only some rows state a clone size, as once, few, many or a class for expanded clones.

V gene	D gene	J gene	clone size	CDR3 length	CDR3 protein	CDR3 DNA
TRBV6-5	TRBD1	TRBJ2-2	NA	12	CASRKTGVELFF	TGTGCCAGCAGGAAGACAGGGGTGGAGCTGTTTTTT
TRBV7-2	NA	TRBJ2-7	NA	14	CASSLYLNPYEQYF	TGTGCCAGCAGCTTATATCTAAACCCCTACGAGCAGTACTTC
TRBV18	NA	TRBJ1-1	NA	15	CASSFNAGFRSEAFF	TGTGCCAGCTCATTCAATGCAGGGTTTCGGTCTGAAGCTTTCTTT
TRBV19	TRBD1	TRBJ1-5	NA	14	CASSPGQGYQPQHF	TGTGCCAGTAGCCCGGGACAGGGGTATCAGCCCCAGCATTTT
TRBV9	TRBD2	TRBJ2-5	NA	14	CASSPTSGGETQYF	TGTGCCAGCAGCCCCACTAGCGGCGGTGAGACCCAGTACTTC
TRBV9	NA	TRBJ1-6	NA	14	CASSVAGYNSPLHF	TGTGCCAGCAGCGTAGCGGGTTATAATTCACCCCTCCACTTT
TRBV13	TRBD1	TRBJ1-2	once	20	CASSLVSSRGVSFKDYGYTF	TGTGCCAGCAGCTTAGTTTCCTCCAGGGGGGTATCGTTTAAGGACTATGGCTACACCTTC
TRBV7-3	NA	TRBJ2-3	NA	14	CASSWSGSTDTQYF	TGTGCCAGCAGTTGGAGCGGGAGCACAGATACGCAGTATTTT
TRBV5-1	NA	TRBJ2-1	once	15	CASSMRGNTYNEQFF	TGCGCCAGCAGTATGAGGGGGAACACCTACAATGAGCAGTTCTTC
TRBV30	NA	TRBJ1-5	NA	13	CAWSVNNNQPQHF	TGTGCCTGGAGTGTAAACAACAATCAGCCCCAGCATTTT